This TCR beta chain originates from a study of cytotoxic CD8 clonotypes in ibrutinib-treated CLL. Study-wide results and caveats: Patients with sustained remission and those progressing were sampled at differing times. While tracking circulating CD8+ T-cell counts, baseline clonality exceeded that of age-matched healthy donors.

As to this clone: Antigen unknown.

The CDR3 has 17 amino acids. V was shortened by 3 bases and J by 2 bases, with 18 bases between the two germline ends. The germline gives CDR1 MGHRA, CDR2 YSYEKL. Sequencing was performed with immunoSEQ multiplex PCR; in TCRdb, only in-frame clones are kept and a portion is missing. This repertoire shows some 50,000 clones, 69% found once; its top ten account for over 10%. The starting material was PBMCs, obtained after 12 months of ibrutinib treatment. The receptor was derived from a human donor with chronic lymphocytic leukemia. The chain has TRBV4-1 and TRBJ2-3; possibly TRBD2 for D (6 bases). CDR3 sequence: CASSHRRLDGYTDTQYF. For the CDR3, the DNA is TGCGCCAGCAGCCACCGCAGACTAGATGGGTACACAGATACGCAGTATTTT.